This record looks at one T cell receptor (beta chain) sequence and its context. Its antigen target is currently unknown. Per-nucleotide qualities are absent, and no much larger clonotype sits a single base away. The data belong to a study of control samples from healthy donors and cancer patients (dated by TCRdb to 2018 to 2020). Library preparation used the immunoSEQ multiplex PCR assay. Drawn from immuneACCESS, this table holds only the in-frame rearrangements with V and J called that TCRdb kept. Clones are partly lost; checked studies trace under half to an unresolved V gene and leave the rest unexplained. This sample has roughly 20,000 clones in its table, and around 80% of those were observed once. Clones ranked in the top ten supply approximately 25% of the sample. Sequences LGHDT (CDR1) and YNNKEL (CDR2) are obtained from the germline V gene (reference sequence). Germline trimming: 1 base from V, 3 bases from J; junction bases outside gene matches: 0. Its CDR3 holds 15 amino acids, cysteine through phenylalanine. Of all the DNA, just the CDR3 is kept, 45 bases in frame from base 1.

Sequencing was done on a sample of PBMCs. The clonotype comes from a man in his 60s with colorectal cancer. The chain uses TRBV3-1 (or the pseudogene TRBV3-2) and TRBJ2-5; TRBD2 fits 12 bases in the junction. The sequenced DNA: TGTGCCAGCAGCCAAGGACTAGCGGGGGAAGAGACCCAGTACTTC. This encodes CASSQGLAGEETQYF.